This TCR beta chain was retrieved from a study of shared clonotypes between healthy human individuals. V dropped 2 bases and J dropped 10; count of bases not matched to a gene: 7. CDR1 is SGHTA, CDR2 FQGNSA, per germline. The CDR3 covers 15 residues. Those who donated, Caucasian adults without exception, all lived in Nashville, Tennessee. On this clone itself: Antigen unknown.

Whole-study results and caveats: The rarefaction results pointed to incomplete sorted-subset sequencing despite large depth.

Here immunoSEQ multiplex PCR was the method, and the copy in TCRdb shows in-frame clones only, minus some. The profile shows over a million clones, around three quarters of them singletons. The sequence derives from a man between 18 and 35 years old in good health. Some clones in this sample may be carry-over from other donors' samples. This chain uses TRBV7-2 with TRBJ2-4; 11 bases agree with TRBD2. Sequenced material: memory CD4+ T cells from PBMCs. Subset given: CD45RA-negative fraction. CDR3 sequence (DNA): TGTGCCAGCAGCTTAAAGACTAGCGGGGAGGGGATTCAGTACTTC. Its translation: CASSLKTSGEGIQYF.